The 21 T cell receptor beta chains reported below all come from one sample, sequenced in a study of blood T cell repertoires in COVID-19. Clones were read by immunoSEQ multiplex PCR, and TCRdb kept only the in-frame ones, dropping some. The sample has under 200,000 clones, under 85% seen once; the top ten hold roughly 17%. Sequencing was done on a sample of peripheral blood. These receptors were collected from a man aged 55 to 70 with active or convalescent COVID-19.

The chain links TRBV6-5 to TRBJ2-7; unclear D gene. Trimming stripped 0 bases from V and 7 bases from J, with 13 bases between. CDR3 length: 14 residues. Per germline, CDR1 MNHEY and CDR2 SVGAGI. The CDR3 spells CASSYSAATREQYF. The CDR3 DNA sequence: TGTGCCAGCAGTTACTCTGCGGCGACGAGAGAGCAGTACTTC.

This clone was seen a single time. This rearrangement joins TRBV4-2 to TRBJ1-5; unclear D gene. Germline V gene lookup returns CDR1 LGHNA and CDR2 YNFKEQ. The CDR3 contains 13 residues. Trimming removed 1 base from V and 5 bases from J, with 6 bases in between. The CDR3 sequence is CASSQAVHQPQHF. DNA of the CDR3: TGTGCCAGCAGCCAAGCGGTTCATCAGCCCCAGCATTTT.

This chain connects TRBV6-5 to TRBJ2-1; TRBD2 agrees at 14 bases. V was pared by 4 bases and J by 12 bases, with 8 bases of the junction left unmatched. CDR1 MNHEY and CDR2 SVGAGI come from the germline V gene. The CDR3 is made up of 15 amino acids. The CDR3 DNA reads as TGTGCCAGCAGTTCCAGAGGACTAGCGGGAGGAAGGCAGTTCTTC. As protein: CASSSRGLAGGRQFF.

This rearrangement joins TRBV28 to TRBJ1-2; D possibly corresponds to TRBD1 (5 bases). Deletions cut 3 bases from V and 4 bases from J, with 21 bases between. The CDR3 is made up of 17 amino acids. Germline lookup yields CDR1 MDHEN and CDR2 SYDVKM. The CDR3 loop is CASSLNSATTAAYGYTF. Written as DNA, the CDR3 is TGTGCCAGCAGTTTGAACTCCGCAACGACAGCAGCCTATGGCTACACCTTC.

The V and J genes are TRBV24-1 and TRBJ2-7; weak D call: TRBD1 (6 bases). V was clipped by 12 bases and J by 3 bases, with 17 bases between them. This CDR3 contains 13 residues. The germline CDR1 and CDR2 sequences are KGHDR and SFDVKD. The CDR3 loop is CAPHSTGDYEQYF. The CDR3 DNA follows: TGTGCCCCGCACTCGACAGGTGACTACGAGCAGTACTTC.

V and J are TRBV28 and TRBJ2-7, with a weak D call TRBD1 (6 bases). The V and J ends lost 4 bases and 3 bases respectively, with 10 bases between them. CDR1 is MDHEN and CDR2 is SYDVKM in the germline V gene. CDR3 length equals 13 residues. The CDR3 DNA reads as TGTGCCAGCAGTTCTATACAGGGCTACGAGCAGTACTTC. Amino acids: CASSSIQGYEQYF.

The gene calls are TRBV12-3 or TRBV12-4 and TRBJ2-3, with D perhaps matching TRBD1 (6 bases). The CDR3 totals 13 residues. Trimming took off 10 bases at V and 2 bases at J, with 13 bases between the two ends. CDR3 bases: TGTGCCACACAGGGCAGCCTCACAGATACGCAGTATTTT. Translated, it gives CATQGSLTDTQYF.

J is TRBJ1-1 and V is TRBV29-1, with TRBD1 matching 8 bases. V shed 4 bases and J 7 bases; nucleotides not matched to a gene: 8. This CDR3 is built from 13 residues. Germline V CDR1 and CDR2: SQVTM, ANQGSEA. The CDR3 loop is CSVVGQAANEAFF. CDR3 bases: TGCAGCGTTGTGGGACAGGCAGCAAATGAAGCTTTCTTT.

The chain uses TRBV27 and TRBJ1-3; D is uncertain. This CDR3 has 13 residues. V gave up 2 bases and J gave up 4 bases, with 6 bases separating them. The germline gives CDR1 MNHEY, CDR2 SMNVEV (reference sequence). The CDR3 loop reads CASSLQLGNTIYF. The CDR3 coding sequence is TGTGCCAGCAGTTTACAGTTGGGAAACACCATATATTTT.

The chain combines TRBV12-3 or TRBV12-4 with TRBJ1-4; 7 bases are a match to TRBD1. V was pared by 2 bases and J by 7 bases, with 1 base of the junction left unmatched. There are 13 residues in the CDR3. The CDR3 protein is CASSLSGGEKLFF. DNA for the CDR3: TGTGCCAGCAGTTTATCAGGGGGTGAAAAACTGTTTTTT.

The chain joins TRBV27 to TRBJ2-1; 11 nucleotides match TRBD2. Trimming removed 7 bases from V and 8 bases from J; junction bases left unmatched: 13. CDR3 length: 16 amino acids. Germline CDR1 is MNHEY and CDR2 is SMNVEV (reference sequence). CDR3 in amino acids: CASTLRASGRTHEQFF. The CDR3 DNA sequence: TGTGCCAGCACCCTACGGGCTAGCGGGAGGACGCATGAGCAGTTCTTC.

On this clone: The junction differs from germline at one of its ends, possibly a read error. Additional DNA sequences in this sample encode the identical CDR3. The rearrangement uses TRBV5-1 and TRBJ2-5; possibly TRBD1 for D (5 bases). Germline V lookup: CDR1 SGHRS, CDR2 YFSETQ. This CDR3 is 14 amino acids long. The CDR3 DNA reads TGCGCCAGCAGCTTCTTGACAGACCAAGAGACTCAGTACTTC. The encoded protein is CASSFLTDQETQYF.

The chain's CDR3 is CATSRVGDRDDEQFF. The CDR3 bases are TGTGCCACCAGCAGAGTTGGGGACAGGGATGATGAGCAGTTCTTC. The chain combines TRBV15 with TRBJ2-1; 9 nucleotides agree with TRBD1. This CDR3 comprises 15 residues. Germline CDR1 reads LNHNV; CDR2 reads YYDKDF (reference sequence). With 1 base clipped from V and 8 bases from J, the junction kept 6 bases outside the gene matches.

The chain has TRBV28 and TRBJ1-2, with D unclear. Germline V gene lookup returns CDR1 MDHEN and CDR2 SYDVKM. This CDR3 contains 13 residues. The V and J ends lost 4 bases and 8 bases respectively, with 14 bases between them. The DNA of the CDR3 is TGTGCCAGCAGTTGGTTGGAGGAGGAGGGCTACACCTTC. It yields the protein CASSWLEEEGYTF.

The chain uses TRBV28 and TRBJ1-2; D perhaps matches TRBD1 (6 bases). Germline CDR1 is MDHEN and CDR2 is SYDVKM. V shed 7 bases and J shed 0 bases, with 12 bases lying between them. The CDR3 spans 14 residues. The CDR3 sequence: CASMGAAANYGYTF. CDR3 coding DNA: TGTGCCAGCATGGGGGCAGCTGCTAACTATGGCTACACCTTC.

This chain connects TRBV11-2 to TRBJ2-7; 7 nucleotides line up with TRBD1. This CDR3 region has 13 residues. V gave up 5 bases and J gave up 6 bases; unmatched junction bases: 7. Germline CDR1 reads SGHAT; CDR2 reads FQNNGV. The CDR3 loop is CASSRMHRGEQYF. The CDR3 bases are TGTGCCAGCAGCCGGATGCACAGGGGCGAGCAGTACTTC.

This clone is a singleton in its sample. The V call is TRBV13, the J call TRBJ2-3, with 7 nucleotides matching TRBD2. This CDR3 is built from 13 residues. CDR1 is PRHDT and CDR2 is FYEKMQ in the germline V gene (reference sequence). The V and J ends lost 5 bases and 9 bases, in that order; junction bases with no gene match: 8. The CDR3 loop is CASSPLWEGTQYF. The CDR3 nucleotides read TGTGCCAGCAGCCCGCTCTGGGAGGGGACGCAGTATTTT.

This clone occurred a few times. The chain joins TRBV9 to TRBJ2-7; maybe TRBD2 (5 bases). Germline assignment: CDR1 SGDLS and CDR2 YYNGEE. The CDR3 loop spans 13 amino acids. V lost 2 bases, J lost 6 bases, and 12 bases lay in between. CDR3 amino acids: CASSVSRGSEQYF. CDR3 nucleotides: TGTGCCAGCAGCGTGTCCCGCGGGTCCGAGCAGTACTTC.

The J gene is TRBJ2-3, the V gene TRBV4-1, with unresolved D. The CDR3 totals 13 residues. Germline V gene sequence: CDR1 MGHRA, CDR2 YSYEKL. The germline V and J ends were trimmed by 11 bases and 6 bases, with 18 bases remaining between them. Written as DNA, the CDR3 is TGCGCCGCGGCTCCTCGATTGACTGATACGCAGTATTTT. Its translation: CAAAPRLTDTQYF.

V gene TRBV9 combines with J gene TRBJ2-7; D remains unclear. Deletions cut 1 base from V and 6 bases from J, with 8 bases between. Germline CDR1 and CDR2: SGDLS and YYNGEE. This CDR3 has 12 residues. The CDR3 DNA reads TGTGCCAGCAGCGTAAAACCGGGCGAGCAGTACTTC. This codes for CASSVKPGEQYF.

CDR3 coding DNA: TGCGCCAGCAGCCCCACGACAGGGAACCTGGGCACTGAAGCTTTCTTT. Translation: CASSPTTGNLGTEAFF. The genes are TRBV5-1 and TRBJ1-1, with TRBD1 identical over 7 bases. The germline CDR1 and CDR2 sequences are SGHRS and YFSETQ. J lost 4 bases, V lost 4 bases, and 13 bases had no gene match. The CDR3 covers 16 residues.